Listed here are 31 T cell receptor beta chains from one sample, sequenced in a study of cytomegalovirus exposure and HLA in healthy donors. The study ran its PCR with 60 Vbeta and 13 Jbeta primers. TCRdb's copy holds only in-frame clones and misses some; the assay was immunoSEQ multiplex PCR. Here the sample spans about 130,000 clones, around four fifths being singletons. The sequencing input was PBMCs. The receptors come from a woman aged 40 to 49 in good health and CMV-seropositive.

This clone was detected a few times. The rearrangement uses TRBV4-3 and TRBJ2-6; TRBD2 might be the D (6 bases). The germline V and J ends were trimmed by 4 bases and 0 bases, with 10 bases remaining between them. The germline gives CDR1 LGHNA, CDR2 YSLEER. CDR3 length: 16 residues. The CDR3 spells CASSLGLPSGANVLTF. Here the CDR3 DNA reads TGCGCCAGCAGCCTTGGACTACCCTCTGGGGCCAACGTCCTGACTTTC.

This clone was observed a single time. The rearrangement joins TRBV5-1 to TRBJ2-5, with D tentatively TRBD2 (5 bases). V lost 1 base and J 5 bases, leaving 15 bases between the germline ends. CDR3 length: 15 amino acids. The germline gives CDR1 SGHRS, CDR2 YFSETQ. The chain's CDR3 is CASSLSVGEGETQYF. CDR3 nucleotide sequence: TGCGCCAGCAGCTTGTCGGTCGGAGAGGGTGAGACCCAGTACTTC.

This chain links TRBV4-3 with TRBJ2-5; D is unresolved. The V end lost 4 bases, the J end lost 2 bases, and 11 bases lay between the germline ends. This CDR3 contains 14 residues. Germline CDR1 reads LGHNA; CDR2 reads YSLEER. The CDR3 DNA reads TGCGCCAGCAGCCGAAATCAGGCTCAAGAGACCCAGTACTTC. Amino acid sequence: CASSRNQAQETQYF.

The chain recombines TRBV5-1 with TRBJ2-3; 11 nucleotides line up with TRBD2. CDR1 is SGHRS and CDR2 is YFSETQ in the germline V gene. The V segment lost 0 bases and the J segment 3 bases; nucleotides outside the gene matches: 3. The CDR3 is 16 residues long. The CDR3 coding sequence is TGCGCCAGCAGCTTGGGATTAGCGGGGGGGACAGATACGCAGTATTTT. This codes for CASSLGLAGGTDTQYF.

In its sample, this clone was seen a few times. This rearrangement joins TRBV7-3 to TRBJ1-2, with a tentative D call TRBD1 (5 bases). Germline CDR1 SGHTA, CDR2 FQGTGA. This CDR3 is built from 13 residues. V was clipped by 5 bases and J by 1 base, with 8 bases between them. In nucleotides, the CDR3 is TGTGCCAGCAGCCAAGGGGTTAACTATGGCTACACCTTC. It is translated as CASSQGVNYGYTF.

The CDR3 coding sequence is TGTGCCAGCAGGAGGGACAGGGCCAAAAACTATGGCTACACCTTC. Protein: CASRRDRAKNYGYTF. This chain links TRBV27 with TRBJ1-2; 9 bases agree with TRBD1. Germline V gene sequence: CDR1 MNHEY, CDR2 SMNVEV (reference sequence). The CDR3 covers 15 residues. Trimming cost V 6 bases and J 2 bases; bases outside gene matches: 7.

The J gene is TRBJ2-7, the V gene TRBV2; D not certain. The CDR3 is 12 residues long. The germline V gene has CDR1 SNHLY and CDR2 FYNNEI. V lost 8 bases, J lost 1 base, and 9 bases lay in between. The CDR3 DNA sequence: TGTGCCAGCCATGCTACTTCCTACGAGCAGTACTTC. It encodes CASHATSYEQYF.

This chain links TRBV5-4 with TRBJ2-5, with 9 bases identical to TRBD2. There are 17 residues in the CDR3. The V gene end was trimmed by 5 bases and the J gene end by 0 bases; junction bases not matched to a gene: 11. Germline lookup yields CDR1 SGHNT and CDR2 YYREEE (reference sequence). The CDR3 reads CASRTGLAASNQETQYF. CDR3 DNA sequence: TGTGCCAGCAGAACGGGACTAGCAGCTTCAAACCAAGAGACCCAGTACTTC.

Comment on this clone: This sample also contains other DNA sequences that code for the same CDR3. This chain connects TRBV9 to TRBJ2-5; a weak D match, TRBD2 (6 bases). The CDR3 totals 14 residues. CDR1 and CDR2 (germline): SGDLS, YYNGEE. V was trimmed by 0 bases and J by 5 bases, leaving 11 bases between them. The CDR3 region is CASSVAGGSETQYF. CDR3 nucleotides: TGTGCCAGCAGCGTAGCTGGGGGGTCGGAGACCCAGTACTTC.

The chain is built from TRBV9 and TRBJ2-7, with 16 bases lining up with TRBD2. There are 18 residues in the CDR3. Germline V CDR1 and CDR2: SGDLS, YYNGEE. V lost 0 bases and J lost 2; bases outside the gene matches: 5. The CDR3 DNA reads as TGTGCCAGCAGCGTAGATCCCGGGACTAGCGGGAGGGCCTACGAGCAGTACTTC. It codes for CASSVDPGTSGRAYEQYF.

The rearrangement joins TRBV9 to TRBJ1-1, with D tentatively TRBD1 (5 bases). Germline CDR1 and CDR2: SGDLS and YYNGEE. V was shortened by 0 bases and J by 10 bases, with 19 bases between the two germline ends. This CDR3 has 15 amino acids. CDR3 DNA: TGTGCCAGCAGCGTAGATCACCTGGGTGGGAGGGGAGCTTTCTTT. Its translation: CASSVDHLGGRGAFF.

The chain carries TRBV2 and TRBJ1-1; TRBD1 aligns across 11 bases. The CDR3 spans 15 residues. Germline assignment: CDR1 SNHLY and CDR2 FYNNEI. The junction had 8 bases not matched to a gene; V was cut back by 8 bases and J by 3 bases. As DNA, the CDR3 is TGTGCCAGCGCTCCGGACAGGGGGCGATACACTGAAGCTTTCTTT. It is translated as CASAPDRGRYTEAFF.

A single count supports this clone. This chain uses TRBV7-2 with TRBJ2-3; D is possibly TRBD1 (5 bases). Trimming took off 4 bases at V and 2 bases at J, with 7 bases between the two ends. Germline loops: CDR1 SGHTA, CDR2 FQGNSA. This CDR3 is 13 amino acids long. CDR3 bases: TGTGCCAGCAGCTCTGGGGCCACAGATACGCAGTATTTT. It yields the protein CASSSGATDTQYF.

The chain combines TRBV9 with TRBJ1-2; 7 positions match TRBD1. Losses at the gene ends were 4 bases for V and 4 bases for J; bases not matched to a gene: 7. This CDR3 region has 14 residues. CDR1 and CDR2 (germline): SGDLS, YYNGEE. CDR3 amino acids: CASSPDRVRYGYTF. CDR3 coding DNA: TGTGCCAGCAGCCCCGACAGGGTTCGCTATGGCTACACCTTC.

CDR3 in amino acids: CASSLDKPPYYEQYF. DNA of the CDR3: TGTGCCAGCAGCTTGGACAAACCTCCCTACTACGAGCAGTACTTC. This rearrangement joins TRBV7-8 to TRBJ2-7; a possible D gene is TRBD1 (5 bases). The CDR3 totals 15 residues. Looked up from germline, CDR1 is SGHVS and CDR2 is FQNEAQ. Trimming pared 3 bases from V and 3 bases from J, leaving 15 bases between.

The chain is built from TRBV28 and TRBJ2-1, with a weak D call TRBD1 (7 bases). This CDR3 has 14 residues. Germline CDR1 MDHEN, CDR2 SYDVKM. The V end lost 5 bases, the J end lost 5 bases, and 13 bases lay between the germline ends. CDR3: CASSPRGVHNEQFF. The CDR3 coding sequence is TGTGCCAGCAGTCCCAGGGGGGTACACAATGAGCAGTTCTTC.

V and J are TRBV14 and TRBJ1-1; D is uncertain. Trimming removed 1 base at V and 11 bases at J, with 17 bases between. Germline V gene sequence: CDR1 SGHDN, CDR2 FVKESK. There are 14 residues in the CDR3. For the CDR3, the DNA is TGTGCCAGCAGCCAAGTTGGCGGGTCAGTCGGCGCTTTCTTT. It specifies CASSQVGGSVGAFF.

V is TRBV2 and J is TRBJ2-3; tentative D call: TRBD2 (6 bases). This CDR3 is 14 amino acids long. CDR1 SNHLY and CDR2 FYNNEI come from the germline V gene. With 11 bases removed from V and 0 bases from J, the gap between germline ends came to 15 bases. CDR3 DNA sequence: TGTGCCGGAGGGAGGCGGACTAGCACAGATACGCAGTATTTT. Residues: CAGGRRTSTDTQYF.

The count of this clone is one. The chain carries TRBV27 and TRBJ2-5; TRBD1 matches at 7 bases. The end of the DNA fits TRBJ2-7 better, so the J call may be wrong. Germline values: CDR1 MNHEY, CDR2 SMNVEV (reference sequence). This CDR3 contains 17 residues. The CDR3 DNA follows: TGTGCCAGCAGTCTAAGGGGGAGAGGGGGCGGACCCTACGAGCAGTACTTC. Its protein product is CASSLRGRGGGPYEQYF.

This clone was seen more than once but under ten times. The chain uses TRBV4-2 and TRBJ2-7, with a tentative D call TRBD2 (5 bases). The CDR3 has 15 residues. Looked up from germline, CDR1 is LGHNA and CDR2 is YNFKEQ. Trimming removed 5 bases from V and 2 bases from J, with 16 bases in between. CDR3 DNA sequence: TGTGCCAGCAGCTTGCCCGGACCGACTACCTACGAGCAGTACTTC. Translating gives CASSLPGPTTYEQYF.

The chain combines TRBV18 with TRBJ2-6, with D tentatively TRBD2 (6 bases). Germline CDR1 and CDR2: KGHSH and LQKENI. The CDR3 extends over 17 amino acids. V was clipped by 2 bases and J by 0 bases, with 11 bases between them. Here the CDR3 reads CASSPEGLHSGANVLTF. The CDR3 DNA sequence: TGTGCCAGCTCACCAGAGGGACTGCACTCTGGGGCCAACGTCCTGACTTTC.

There are a few counts of this clone. The gene calls are TRBV9 and TRBJ1-1; D is perhaps TRBD1 (5 bases). Trimming removed 4 bases from V and 1 base from J, with 14 bases in between. There are 15 residues in the CDR3. Germline V gene sequence: CDR1 SGDLS, CDR2 YYNGEE. CDR3 sequence (DNA): TGTGCCAGCAGCCCGCGGGGCTACCCGAACACTGAAGCTTTCTTT. Its translation is CASSPRGYPNTEAFF. The full variable domain, in which reference TRBV9 and TRBJ1-1 provide the parts outside the CDR3, is DSGVTQTPKHLITATGQRVTLRCSPRSGDLSVYWYQQSLDQGLQFLIQYYNGEERAKGNILERFSAQQFPDLHSELNLSSLELGDSALYFCASSPRGYPNTEAFFGQGTRLTVV.

This clone showed up just a few times. CDR3 nucleotides: TGTGCCAGCTCCAGGGAGGGGAATTACAATGAGCAGTTCTTC. It translates to CASSREGNYNEQFF. V usage is TRBV6-6 and J usage is TRBJ2-1; TRBD2 matches at 7 bases. V trimming: 8 bases; J trimming: 4 bases; junction bases outside the gene matches: 8. CDR3 size: 14 residues. CDR1 is MNHNY and CDR2 is SVGAGI in the germline V gene (reference sequence).

This chain links TRBV10-2 with TRBJ2-2; the D gene is possibly TRBD2 (6 bases). CDR3 length equals 13 residues. The V gene lost 5 bases and the J gene lost 4 bases, with 8 bases spanning the gap. Germline V gene data show CDR1 as WSHSY and CDR2 as SAAADI. CDR3 protein: CASSLGGTGELFF. The CDR3 nucleotides are TGCGCCAGCAGTTTGGGAGGCACCGGGGAGCTGTTTTTT.

The rearrangement joins TRBV9 to TRBJ1-6; D is uncertain. CDR3 size: 14 residues. Trimming cost V 0 bases and J 8 bases, with 9 bases left between them. The germline gives CDR1 SGDLS, CDR2 YYNGEE. The CDR3 region has the DNA TGTGCCAGCAGCGTAGCCACTACCGATTCACCCCTCCACTTT. This codes for CASSVATTDSPLHF.

CDR3 region: CASSPPGSQPQHF. CDR3 DNA sequence: TGTGCCAGCAGCCCCCCGGGGAGTCAGCCCCAGCATTTT. The rearrangement uses TRBV6-6 and TRBJ1-5; the D is unclear. The CDR3 has 13 residues. Trimming took off 6 bases at V and 6 bases at J, with 12 bases between the two ends. Looked up from germline, CDR1 is MNHNY and CDR2 is SVGAGI (reference sequence).

There are a few counts of this clone. The gene calls are TRBV11-3 and TRBJ2-7; TRBD2 might be the D (6 bases). The germline V gene encodes CDR1 SGHNT and CDR2 YENEEA. The CDR3 extends over 15 amino acids. V lost 2 bases and J lost 0, with 11 bases in between. CDR3 DNA: TGTGCCAGCAGCTTATCCGGGGGAGGCTCCTACGAGCAGTACTTC. Amino acids: CASSLSGGGSYEQYF.

This clone has more than one count but fewer than ten. The rearrangement joins TRBV6-5 to TRBJ2-7; D ambiguous. The CDR3 spans 11 residues. Trimming pared 7 bases from V and 1 base from J, leaving 5 bases between. Germline lookup yields CDR1 MNHEY and CDR2 SVGAGI. The CDR3 sequence is CASTVSYEQYF. CDR3 nucleotide sequence: TGTGCCAGCACGGTGTCCTACGAGCAGTACTTC.

The chain uses TRBV15 and TRBJ2-1; 10 nucleotides match TRBD2. The V and J ends lost 1 base and 8 bases, in that order; junction bases with no gene match: 5. From germline, CDR1 is LNHNV and CDR2 YYDKDF (reference sequence). The CDR3 runs to 15 residues. The CDR3 sequence: CATSRAASGSYEQFF. The CDR3 bases are TGTGCCACCAGCAGAGCGGCTAGCGGGAGCTATGAGCAGTTCTTC.

V gene TRBV5-1 combines with J gene TRBJ1-2; D perhaps matches TRBD1 (6 bases). The CDR3 runs 15 residues. Trimming shortened V by 5 bases and J by 3 bases, and 17 bases separated the two germline ends. CDR1 SGHRS and CDR2 YFSETQ come from the germline V gene. CDR3 sequence: CASRISPAGDYGYTF. CDR3 coding DNA: TGCGCCAGCAGGATCAGCCCGGCAGGGGACTATGGCTACACCTTC.

This chain joins TRBV6-1 and TRBJ1-5; TRBD1 matches at 7 bases. The V and J ends lost 6 bases and 4 bases, in that order; junction bases with no gene match: 3. The CDR3 loop spans 13 amino acids. The germline CDR1 and CDR2 sequences are MNHNS and SASEGT. For the CDR3, the DNA is TGTGCCAGCAGCGGACAGGTGAATCAGCCCCAGCATTTT. Its protein product is CASSGQVNQPQHF.